Listed here is a single T cell receptor (beta chain). No cognate antigen has been identified for it. Base qualities are missing; no much larger clone stands one base away. The sample comes from a study of T cell responses to AZD1222 COVID-19 vaccine (dated by TCRdb to about 2021). Turning to the overall study: TCR sequencing covered 233 trial participants: 207 given two doses of AZD1222 and 26 given two doses of MenACWY control vaccine. Trial participants were enrolled by age into subgroups of 18-55, 56-69 and 70-plus years, and roughly 150, 30 and 60 TCR-sequenced participants, respectively, were included in these subgroups. Here is what the overall study found, with its caveats: CD4 TCRs associated with the vaccine covered the entire spike protein, and the dominant responses were in regions 160-218 and 743-854. Reportedly, close to half of the unique spike-specific TCRs recognized epitopes lying outside the regions that are mutated in the B.1.351 and B.1.1.7 variants. Conclusions about previously exposed vaccinees were limited because only six AZD1222 recipients were SARS-CoV-2 seropositive at baseline. Participants were mostly white British, with more females than males. The authors suggested clonal diversity may have been underestimated. A significant rise in spike-specific TCR breadth and depth was observed after two AZD1222 doses relative to day 0 and relative to MenACWY recipients. Because no day 14 peak-response samples were available, repertoires were characterized only after the peak T cell response. The 56-69-year group was small, and its depth increase did not reach significance, likely because of low power.

The CDR3 regions of human TCRbeta chains were analyzed by immunosequencing. The study's processing was this. TCRs in the repertoires were matched against a reference library of SARS-CoV-2-specific TCRs that had been generated with the MIRA antigen-specificity platform. Breadth was defined as the fraction of unique TCRs that were SARS-CoV-2-associated. Depth was defined as the fraction of total T cells that were SARS-CoV-2-associated. Using the MIRA data, each spike-specific TCR was mapped to the spike region that the TCR reacts to and placed in a CD4 or CD8 class. Log10-transformed breadth and depth values were compared by one-way ANOVA with Sidak's multiple comparisons tests. TCRdb retrieved this table from immuneACCESS and kept in-frame rearrangements only. Not all clones are present; in checked studies, unresolved V genes account for under half, and no reason is known for the remainder. V and J calls and clone size follow that table, whereas D and trimming were derived from the DNA. A total of approximately 190,000 clones appear in this sample, approximately 93% of them only once. The ten largest clones capture less than 1.2% of the sample.

From the cysteine through the phenylalanine, the CDR3 covers 15 amino acids. CDR3 DNA only is kept here, 45 bases in frame from base 1. V gives up 3 bases and J gives up 4 bases, and the segment between their germline ends measures 12 bases. The germline V gene specifies KGHSH as CDR1 and LQKENI as CDR2. The sample's time point label, decoded: about 28 days (+/-7) after the second vaccine dose. AZD1222 recipients given second doses at about 4 weeks or at about 12 weeks were pooled, since spike-specific TCR depth and breadth were not found to differ between the two schedules. Samples from vaccinated people were obtained from the UK trials COV001 and COV002, which included a single-blind randomized controlled phase 2/3 trial of AZD1222 (ChAdOx1 nCoV-19) in healthy adults. For TCRbeta chain sequencing, PBMC samples were collected from trial participants at day 0 and at day 28 after the second dose.

The sequence links TRBV18 to TRBJ2-2; 5 matching bases give a weak D call of TRBD1. The sample here was peripheral blood, taken 28 days after the second AZD1222 dose. The origin of this receptor is an adult who received the AZD1222 COVID-19 vaccine. The CDR3 has the sequence CASSPSGRVTGELFF. The base sequence is TGTGCCAGCTCACCCTCGGGCAGGGTCACCGGGGAGCTGTTTTTT. Beyond the CDR3, the reference TRBV18 and TRBJ2-2 genes provide the residues; the full variable domain reads: NAGVMQNPRHLVRRRGQEARLRCSPMKGHSHVYWYRQLPEEGLKFMVYLQKENIIDESGMPKERFSAEFPKEGPSILRIQQVVRGDSAAYFCASSPSGRVTGELFFGEGSRLTVL.